This is a list of T cell receptor beta chains from one sample in a study of T cells after yellow fever vaccination. TCRdb re-derived calls from the 5' RACE reads in MiXCR, one entry per CDR3 protein. The sample comprises 360,000 or so distinct CDR3 sequences, 11% of which are singletons, and around 20% rests with the top ten. The sequencing used PBMCs, collected on the day of the first yellow fever vaccination. These receptors came from a young man who received the YFV17D yellow fever vaccine. The conserved cysteine and the conserved F or W are not part of the CDR3 here. A row's size may be missing; if present it is once, few, many or a size class.

>.|TRBV5-4
ASSLVAGASTDTQY
>many|TRBV9
ASSVEGLAYNEQF
>few|TRBV9
ASSVAGTGGMNYGYT
>few|TRBV7-9
ASSSDRGLDTQY
>.|TRBV7-9
ASSLAGKGKGSPLH
>few|TRBV6-5
ASSYHRVNQPQH
>many|TRBV9
ASSESGAADTQY
>.|TRBV10-1
ASSGGQGGNEQF
>.|TRBV25-1
ASSERNTAYEQY
>few|TRBV5-1
ASRVDPGSSTDTQY
>.|TRBV4-1
ASSQAEANTEAF
>few|TRBV20-1
SAREPTGEKLF
>few|TRBV13
ASSKTEGSAFTGELF
>.|TRBV5-4
ASSGQGNYGYT
>few|TRBV6-2/TRBV6-3
ASSTREGGYT
>.|TRBV19
ASGQETPYEQY
>few|TRBV27
ASSPTGFDQPQH
>few|TRBV20-1
SARGTEKAF
>few|TRBV7-9
ASSLAARGRNTEAF
>.|TRBV7-9
ASSLGLLETQY
>many|TRBV5-1
ASSLGVQGDTQY
>few|TRBV24-1
ATSENSGGATDTQY
>few|TRBV3-1
ASSQSGSNEKLF
>.|TRBV20-1
SARDPRRRVSYGYT
>many|TRBV7-8
ASSQVGRTLAKNIQY
>few|TRBV25-1
ASSKINSDANEQF
>few|TRBV20-1
SAYTYEKLF
>few|TRBV19
ASSLWGHYGYT
>.|TRBV18
ASSPGLAVYGYT
>many|TRBV7-3
ASSLSGGVYNEQF
>.|TRBV9
ASSVPSQAGELF
>.|TRBV5-4
ASSSPIDRVYGYT
>few|TRBV5-6
ASSFRGIGTEAF
>.|TRBV6-1
ASSVGGLNTEAF
>.|TRBV9
ASSLGETYNEQF
>.|TRBV4-3
ASSQSVTYTQY
>.|TRBV2
ASSGGQEGYGYT
>many|TRBV7-9
ASSLSTLLGQQY
>.|TRBV4-1
ASSQEGLSGANVLT
>.|TRBV6-2/TRBV6-3
ASTLQGETQY
>.|TRBV24-1
ATSDGAPEAF
>few|TRBV11-2
ASRFPGSSNEQF
>.|TRBV18
ASSRNTLAGHSGANVLT
>few|TRBV5-1
ASSLEGTLGNTIY
>.|TRBV5-1
ASSLDPSGRETQY
>many|TRBV4-2
ASSQGLAGVIDTQY
>.|TRBV7-8
ASQGGSRPGELF